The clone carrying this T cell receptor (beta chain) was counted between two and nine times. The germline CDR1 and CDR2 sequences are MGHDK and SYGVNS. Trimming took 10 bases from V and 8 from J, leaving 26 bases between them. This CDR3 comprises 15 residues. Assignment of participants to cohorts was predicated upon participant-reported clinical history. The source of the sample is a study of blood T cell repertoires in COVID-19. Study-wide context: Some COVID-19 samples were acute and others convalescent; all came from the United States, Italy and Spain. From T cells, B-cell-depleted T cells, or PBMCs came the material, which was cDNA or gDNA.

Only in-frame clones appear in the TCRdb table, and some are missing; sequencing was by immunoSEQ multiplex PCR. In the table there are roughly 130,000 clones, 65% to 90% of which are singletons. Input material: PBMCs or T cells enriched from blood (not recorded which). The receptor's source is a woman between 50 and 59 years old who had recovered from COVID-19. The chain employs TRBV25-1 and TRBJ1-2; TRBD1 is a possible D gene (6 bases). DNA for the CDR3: TGTGCCATCCGATGGGGGCGGGGGCAAACGATGGGCTACACCTTC. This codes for CAIRWGRGQTMGYTF.